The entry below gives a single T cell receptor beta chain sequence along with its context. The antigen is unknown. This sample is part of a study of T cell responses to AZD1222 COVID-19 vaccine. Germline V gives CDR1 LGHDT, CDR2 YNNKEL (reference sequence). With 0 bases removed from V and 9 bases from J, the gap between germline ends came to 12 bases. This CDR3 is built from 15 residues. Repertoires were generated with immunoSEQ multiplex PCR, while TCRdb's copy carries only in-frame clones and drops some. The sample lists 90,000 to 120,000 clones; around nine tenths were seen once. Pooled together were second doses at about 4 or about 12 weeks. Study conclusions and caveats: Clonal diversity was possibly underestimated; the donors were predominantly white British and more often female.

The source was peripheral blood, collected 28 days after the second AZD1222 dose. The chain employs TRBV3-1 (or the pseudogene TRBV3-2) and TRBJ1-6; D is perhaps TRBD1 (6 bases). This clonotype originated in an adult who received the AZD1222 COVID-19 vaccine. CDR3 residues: CASSQEQGPGSPLHF. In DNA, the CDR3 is TGTGCCAGCAGCCAAGAGCAGGGGCCGGGTTCACCCCTCCACTTT.